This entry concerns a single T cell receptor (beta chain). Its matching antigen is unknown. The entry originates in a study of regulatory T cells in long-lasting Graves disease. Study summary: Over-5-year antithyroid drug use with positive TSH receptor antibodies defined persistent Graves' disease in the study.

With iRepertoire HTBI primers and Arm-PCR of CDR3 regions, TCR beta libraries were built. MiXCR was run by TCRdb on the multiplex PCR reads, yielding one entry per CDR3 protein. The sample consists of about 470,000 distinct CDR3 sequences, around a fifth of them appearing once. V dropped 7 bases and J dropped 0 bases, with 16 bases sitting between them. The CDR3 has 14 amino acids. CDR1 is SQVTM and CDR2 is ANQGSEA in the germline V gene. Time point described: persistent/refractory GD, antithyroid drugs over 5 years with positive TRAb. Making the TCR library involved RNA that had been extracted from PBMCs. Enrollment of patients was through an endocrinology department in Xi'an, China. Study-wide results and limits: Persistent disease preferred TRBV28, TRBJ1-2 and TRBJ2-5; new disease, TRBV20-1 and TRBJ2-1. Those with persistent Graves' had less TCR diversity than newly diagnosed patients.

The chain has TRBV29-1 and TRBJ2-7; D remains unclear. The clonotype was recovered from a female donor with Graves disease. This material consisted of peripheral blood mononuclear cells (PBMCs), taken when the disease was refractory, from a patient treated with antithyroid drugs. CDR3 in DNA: TGCAGCGCCTTAGGTGGGGAAAGCTCCTACGAGCAGTACTTC. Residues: CSALGGESSYEQYF.